The clone carrying this TCR beta chain was recorded once. Authors' methods: Reference gene primers were amplified, and this amplification served to estimate nucleated cell counts. Repertoires were generated with immunoSEQ multiplex PCR, while TCRdb's copy carries only in-frame clones and drops some. The V and J calls and clone size are taken from that table; D and trimming were inferred from the DNA. The sample lists tens of thousands of clones; approximately 80% were seen once. The data are from a study of blood T cell repertoires in COVID-19. The overall study: Samples taken during acute and convalescent COVID-19 were collected in the United States, Italy and Spain. T cells, B-cell-depleted T cells, or PBMCs provided the cDNA or gDNA that served as material.

The CDR3 loop spans 16 amino acids. The V and J ends lost 5 bases and 0 bases, in that order; junction bases with no gene match: 7. CDR1 SGHRS and CDR2 YFSETQ come from the germline V gene. The TCR comes from a human donor in a cohort sampled during active COVID-19. The specimen was peripheral blood. The rearrangement joins TRBV5-1 to TRBJ2-1, with 8 bases identical to TRBD2. This chain's CDR3 is CASRDSGGSSYNEQFF. DNA for the CDR3: TGCGCCAGCAGGGACAGCGGGGGTAGCTCCTACAATGAGCAGTTCTTC.